This T cell receptor (beta chain) stems from a study of T cell repertoires in cytomegalovirus infection. The CDR3 extends over 14 amino acids. The V end was cut by 5 bases, the J end by 5 bases, with 15 bases between. From germline, CDR1 is MNHEY and CDR2 SVGEGT. TCRdb independently ran MiXCR on the reads; one entry per CDR3 protein. The data contain over 150,000 distinct CDR3 sequences, roughly 17% of them seen just once; the ten biggest clones take up 20% to 25%. The sample taken for sequencing was CD8+ T cells from PBMCs. The V and J genes are TRBV6-2 or TRBV6-3 and TRBJ2-5; maybe TRBD1 (6 bases). The clonotype originates from a human donor in good health (CMV status not recorded). Some clones in this sample may be carry-over from other donors' samples. The CDR3 loop reads CASSRTGTGETQYF. Here the CDR3 DNA reads TGTGCCAGCAGTCGTACAGGGACGGGGGAGACCCAGTACTTC.